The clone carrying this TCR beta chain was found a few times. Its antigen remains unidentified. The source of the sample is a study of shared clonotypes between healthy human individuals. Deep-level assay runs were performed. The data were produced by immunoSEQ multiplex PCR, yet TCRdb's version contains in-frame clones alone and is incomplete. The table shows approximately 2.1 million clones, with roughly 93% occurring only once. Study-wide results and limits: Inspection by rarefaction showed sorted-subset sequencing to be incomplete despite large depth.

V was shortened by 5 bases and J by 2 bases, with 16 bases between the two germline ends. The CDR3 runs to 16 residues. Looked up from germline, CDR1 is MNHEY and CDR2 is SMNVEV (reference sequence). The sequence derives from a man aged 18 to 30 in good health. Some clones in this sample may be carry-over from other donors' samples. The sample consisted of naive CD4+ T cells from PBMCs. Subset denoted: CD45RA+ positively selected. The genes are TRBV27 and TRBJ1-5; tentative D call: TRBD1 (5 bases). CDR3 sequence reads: CASSPRFGTGNQPQHF. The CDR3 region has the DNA TGTGCCAGCAGTCCCCGATTCGGGACGGGCAATCAGCCCCAGCATTTT.